One sample yielded the 11 T cell receptor beta chains listed below, sequenced in a study of T cell repertoires in cytomegalovirus infection. No antigen has been identified for these receptors. One entry per CDR3 protein results from TCRdb running MiXCR on the reads. The repertoire consists of around 230,000 distinct CDR3 sequences, with approximately 40% occurring once and the leading ten covering 55% to 70%. The sequenced sample was CD8+ T cells from cultured PBMCs, obtained from culture after CMV antigen stimulation. These receptor sequences come from a human donor in good health (CMV status not recorded). Some clones in this sample may be carry-over from other donors' samples.

This clonotype was detected ten times or more. The chain recombines TRBV19 with TRBJ1-2; D gene uncertain. Germline CDR1 LNHDA, CDR2 SQIVND (reference sequence). The CDR3 length is 12 residues. V lost 11 bases and J 2 bases, leaving 12 bases between the germline ends. CDR3 region: CASLARNYGYTF. In DNA form, the CDR3 reads TGTGCCTCCTTGGCTCGGAACTATGGCTACACCTTC.

This clonotype occurred a few times. The rearrangement links TRBV20-1 to TRBJ2-4; tentatively, D is TRBD2 (6 bases). Deletions cut 2 bases from V and 7 bases from J, with 15 bases between. Germline V gene data show CDR1 as DFQATT and CDR2 as SNEGSKA (reference sequence). The CDR3 length is 14 residues. The CDR3 sequence is CSARPRAGSNIQYF. CDR3 in DNA: TGCAGTGCTAGACCACGGGCGGGATCGAACATTCAGTACTTC.

This clonotype has at least ten counts. The chain recombines TRBV7-8 with TRBJ2-7; D is possibly TRBD2 (5 bases). Germline CDR1 is SGHVS and CDR2 is FQNEAQ. This CDR3 has 14 amino acids. V dropped 4 bases and J dropped 0 bases, with 10 bases sitting between them. The CDR3 DNA is TGTGCCAGCAGCTCGATAGACTACTCCTACGAGCAGTACTTC. Its protein product is CASSSIDYSYEQYF. Looking up the rest from reference TRBV7-8 and TRBJ2-7 gives the full variable domain: GAGVSQSPRYKVAKRGQDVALRCDPISGHVSLFWYQQALGQGPEFLTYFQNEAQLDKSGLPSDRFFAERPEGSVSTLKIQRTQQEDSAVYLCASSSIDYSYEQYFGPGTRLTVT.

The V gene is TRBV14, the J gene TRBJ2-2, with a possible D match to TRBD1 (9 bases). The CDR3 length is 17 residues. V was pared by 4 bases and J by 7 bases, with 22 bases between. Per germline, CDR1 SGHDN and CDR2 FVKESK. CDR3 coding DNA: TGTGCCAGCAGCCCGGGGGGGACAGGGAGACTTGTCGGGGAGCTGTTTTTT. Translation: CASSPGGTGRLVGELFF.

This chain links TRBV7-9 with TRBJ2-7; 7 bases fit TRBD2. The trim removed 6 bases at V and 3 bases at J, leaving 8 bases unmatched. CDR3 length equals 14 residues. Germline CDR1 and CDR2: SEHNR and FQNEAQ (reference sequence). CDR3 protein: CASRSGEGIYEQYF. DNA for the CDR3: TGTGCCAGCAGGTCCGGGGAGGGGATCTACGAGCAGTACTTC.

This clonotype was picked up a small number of times. The rearrangement links TRBV5-4 to TRBJ2-7, with 9 bases fitting TRBD1. The CDR3 runs to 15 residues. Trimming cost V 4 bases and J 2 bases; bases outside gene matches: 7. Germline-derived CDR1 and CDR2 are SGHNT and YYREEE (reference sequence). The CDR3 loop reads CASSVRDRDTYEQYF. The DNA for the CDR3 is TGTGCCAGCAGCGTAAGGGACAGGGACACCTACGAGCAGTACTTC.

There are a few counts of this clonotype. The V and J genes are TRBV7-9 and TRBJ2-1; TRBD1 might be the D (7 bases). Trimming left V 5 bases short and J 4 bases short, with 27 bases between. Per the germline V gene, CDR1 is SEHNR and CDR2 is FQNEAQ (reference sequence). CDR3 size: 19 residues. CDR3 sequence (DNA): TGTGCCAGCAGCCCACCGCAGGGGGGCGAAAGGCCAGGATACAATGAGCAGTTCTTC. Amino acids: CASSPPQGGERPGYNEQFF. Full variable domain (rest looked up from reference TRBV7-9 and TRBJ2-1): DTGVSQNPRHKITKRGQNVTFRCDPISEHNRLYWYRQTLGQGPEFLTYFQNEAQLEKSRLLSDRFSAERPKGSFSTLEIQRTEQGDSAMYLCASSPPQGGERPGYNEQFFGPGTRLTVL.

This clonotype came up a few times. This rearrangement joins TRBV4-1 to TRBJ1-5, with TRBD1 identical over 10 bases. J lost 1 base, V lost 5 bases, and 5 bases had no gene match. The CDR3 is 16 amino acids. CDR1 is MGHRA and CDR2 is YSYEKL in the germline V gene. Here the CDR3 reads CASSAGQGSSNQPQHF. The CDR3 DNA reads TGCGCCAGCAGCGCGGGACAGGGGTCCAGCAATCAGCCCCAGCATTTT.

The chain links TRBV7-9 to TRBJ1-2; D remains ambiguous. V lost 6 bases and J 1 base, leaving 15 bases between the germline ends. This CDR3 contains 15 residues. Germline V gene sequence: CDR1 SEHNR, CDR2 FQNEAQ (reference sequence). CDR3 loop: CASSPGRGLNYGYTF. For the CDR3, the DNA is TGTGCCAGCAGTCCCGGACGTGGGCTTAACTATGGCTACACCTTC.

The chain couples TRBV19 to TRBJ2-7; the match to TRBD1 covers 8 bases. Per the germline V gene, CDR1 is LNHDA and CDR2 is SQIVND (reference sequence). The CDR3 has 12 amino acids. V trimming: 9 bases; J trimming: 6 bases; junction bases outside the gene matches: 7. This chain's CDR3 is CASGTGPLEQYF. CDR3 DNA sequence: TGTGCCAGCGGGACAGGTCCCCTCGAGCAGTACTTC.

The genes are TRBV9 and TRBJ1-1, with 8 bases matching TRBD1. The CDR3 runs 16 residues. Trimming at V came to 3 bases and at J to 3 bases, leaving 10 bases not matched to a gene. CDR1 SGDLS and CDR2 YYNGEE come from the germline V gene. CDR3 sequence reads: CASSGDYRGSDTEAFF. The CDR3 DNA sequence: TGTGCCAGCAGCGGCGATTACAGGGGGTCGGACACTGAAGCTTTCTTT.